A single T cell receptor beta chain is shown here with its context. Its antigen remains unidentified. At minimum, one pre-ART and two post-ART PBMC samples were obtained from each donor. The CDR3 sequence is 14 residues long. V was pared by 0 bases and J by 6 bases, with 11 bases between. Germline CDR1 LNHNV, CDR2 YYDKDF (reference sequence). The sample comes from a study of long-term antiretroviral therapy in people with HIV. Across the whole study: Earliest sampling preceded the 2015 immediate-ART recommendation by about a decade.

Broader study findings: Post-treatment diversity went higher with ART but stayed below transplant donor controls. Blood obtained between the mid-2000s and the late 2010s may reflect older ART regimens.

Sequencing used immunoSEQ v3.0 at survey level. Produced via immunoSEQ multiplex PCR; TCRdb's table is partial and in-frame only. Of under 30,000 clones in the sample, about 76% were seen once. This sequence was found in a woman aged 18 to 35 with HIV. Sequenced material: unsorted PBMCs, taken at the start of antiretroviral therapy, before treatment. The V call is TRBV15, the J call TRBJ1-2; D not resolved. In nucleotides, the CDR3 is TGTGCCACCAGCAGAGATATAGGTAGTAATGGCTACACCTTC. Translation: CATSRDIGSNGYTF.